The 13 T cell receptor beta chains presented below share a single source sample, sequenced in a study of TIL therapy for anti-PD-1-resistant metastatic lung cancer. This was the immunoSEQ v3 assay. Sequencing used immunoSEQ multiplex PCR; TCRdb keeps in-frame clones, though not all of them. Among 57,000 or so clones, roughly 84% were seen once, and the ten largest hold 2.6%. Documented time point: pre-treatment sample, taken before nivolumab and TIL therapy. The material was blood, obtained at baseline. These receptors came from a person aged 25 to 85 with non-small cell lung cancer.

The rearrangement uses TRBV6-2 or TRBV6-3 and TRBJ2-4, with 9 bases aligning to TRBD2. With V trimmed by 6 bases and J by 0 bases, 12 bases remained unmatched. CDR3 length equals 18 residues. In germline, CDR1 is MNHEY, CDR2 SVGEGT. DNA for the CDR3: TGTGCCAGCAGCCGGGGACTAGCAGCTACCCTAGCCAAAAACATTCAGTACTTC. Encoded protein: CASSRGLAATLAKNIQYF.

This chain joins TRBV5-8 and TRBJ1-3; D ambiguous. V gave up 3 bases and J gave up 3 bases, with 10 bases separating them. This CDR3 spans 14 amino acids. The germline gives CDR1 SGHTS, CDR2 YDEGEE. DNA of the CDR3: TGTGCCAGCAGCTCCACGGGTTATGGAAACACCATATATTTT. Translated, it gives CASSSTGYGNTIYF.

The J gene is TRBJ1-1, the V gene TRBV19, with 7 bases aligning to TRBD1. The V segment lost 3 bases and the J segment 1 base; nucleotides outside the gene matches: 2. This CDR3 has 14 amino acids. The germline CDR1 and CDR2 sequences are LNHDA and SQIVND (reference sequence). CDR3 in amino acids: CASSIGTENTEAFF. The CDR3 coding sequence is TGTGCCAGTAGTATCGGGACAGAGAACACTGAAGCTTTCTTT. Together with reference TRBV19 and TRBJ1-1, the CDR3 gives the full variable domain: DGGITQSPKYLFRKEGQNVTLSCEQNLNHDAMYWYRQDPGQGLRLIYYSQIVNDFQKGDIAEGYSVSREKKESFPLTVTSAQKNPTAFYLCASSIGTENTEAFFGQGTRLTVV.

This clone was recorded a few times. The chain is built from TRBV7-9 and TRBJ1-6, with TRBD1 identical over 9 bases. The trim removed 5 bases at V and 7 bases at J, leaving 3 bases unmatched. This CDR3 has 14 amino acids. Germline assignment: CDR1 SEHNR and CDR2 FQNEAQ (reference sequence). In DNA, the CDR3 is TGTGCCAGCAGCGGGGACAGGGACAATTCACCCCTCCACTTT. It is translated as CASSGDRDNSPLHF.

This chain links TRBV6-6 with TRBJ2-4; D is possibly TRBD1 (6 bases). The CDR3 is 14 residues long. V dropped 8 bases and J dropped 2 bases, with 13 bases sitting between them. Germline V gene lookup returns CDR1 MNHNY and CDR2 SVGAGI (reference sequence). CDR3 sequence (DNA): TGTGCCAGCGAGGACAGTCTTACCAAAAACATTCAGTACTTC. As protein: CASEDSLTKNIQYF.

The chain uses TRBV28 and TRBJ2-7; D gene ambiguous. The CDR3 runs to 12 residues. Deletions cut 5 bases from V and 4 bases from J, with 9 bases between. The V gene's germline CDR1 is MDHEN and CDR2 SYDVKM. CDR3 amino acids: CASSLLEYEQYF. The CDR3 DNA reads TGTGCCAGCAGTCTTCTGGAATACGAGCAGTACTTC.

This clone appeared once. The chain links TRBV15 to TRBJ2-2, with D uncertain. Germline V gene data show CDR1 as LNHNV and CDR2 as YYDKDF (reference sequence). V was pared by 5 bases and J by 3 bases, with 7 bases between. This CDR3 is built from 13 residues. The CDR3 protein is CATSGQHTGELFF. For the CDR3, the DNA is TGTGCCACCAGCGGTCAGCACACCGGGGAGCTGTTTTTT.

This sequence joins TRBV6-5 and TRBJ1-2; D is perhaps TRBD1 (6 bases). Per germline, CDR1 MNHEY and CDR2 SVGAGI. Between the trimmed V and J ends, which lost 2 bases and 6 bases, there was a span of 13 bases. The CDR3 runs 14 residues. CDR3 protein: CASSYRGGGHGYTF. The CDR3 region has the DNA TGTGCCAGCAGTTACCGCGGAGGGGGGCATGGCTACACCTTC.

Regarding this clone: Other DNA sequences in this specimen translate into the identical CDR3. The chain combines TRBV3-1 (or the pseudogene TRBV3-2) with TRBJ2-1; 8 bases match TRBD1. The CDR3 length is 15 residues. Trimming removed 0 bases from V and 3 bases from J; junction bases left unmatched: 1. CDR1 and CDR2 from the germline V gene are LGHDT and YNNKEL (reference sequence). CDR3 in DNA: TGTGCCAGCAGCCAAGAAGGACAGGGCTACAATGAGCAGTTCTTC. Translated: CASSQEGQGYNEQFF.

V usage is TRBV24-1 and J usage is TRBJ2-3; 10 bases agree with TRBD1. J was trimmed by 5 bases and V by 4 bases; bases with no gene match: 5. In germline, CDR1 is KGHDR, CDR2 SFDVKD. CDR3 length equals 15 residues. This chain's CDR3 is CATSEGDRGGDTQYF. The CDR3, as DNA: TGTGCCACCAGTGAAGGGGACAGGGGCGGAGATACGCAGTATTTT.

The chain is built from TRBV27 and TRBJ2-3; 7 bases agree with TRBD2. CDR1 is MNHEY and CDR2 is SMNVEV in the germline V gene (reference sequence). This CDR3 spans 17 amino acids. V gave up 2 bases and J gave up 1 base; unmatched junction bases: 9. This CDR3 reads CASSLGAGVGGTDTQYF. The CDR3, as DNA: TGTGCCAGCAGTTTAGGCGCGGGAGTAGGGGGCACAGATACGCAGTATTTT.

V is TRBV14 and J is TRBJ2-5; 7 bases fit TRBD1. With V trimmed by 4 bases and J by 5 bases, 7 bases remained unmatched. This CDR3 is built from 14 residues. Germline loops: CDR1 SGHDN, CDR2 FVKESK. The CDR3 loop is CASSRDRVGETQYF. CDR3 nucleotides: TGTGCCAGCAGCCGAGACAGGGTTGGTGAGACCCAGTACTTC. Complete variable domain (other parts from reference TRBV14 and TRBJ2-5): EAGVTQFPSHSVIEKGQTVTLRCDPISGHDNLYWYRRVMGKEIKFLLHFVKESKQDESGMPNNRFLAERTGGTYSTLKVQPAELEDSGVYFCASSRDRVGETQYFGPGTRLLVL.

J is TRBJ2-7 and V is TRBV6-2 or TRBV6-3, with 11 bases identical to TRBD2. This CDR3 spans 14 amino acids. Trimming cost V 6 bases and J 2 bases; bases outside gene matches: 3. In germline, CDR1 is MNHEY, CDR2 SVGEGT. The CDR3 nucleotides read TGTGCCAGCAGACCTAGCGGGGGGCCCTACGAGCAGTACTTC. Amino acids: CASRPSGGPYEQYF.